The rows below give T cell receptor beta chains drawn from one sample of a study of human T cells and chemical hapten exposure. TCRdb redid the calling of the RACE reads with MiXCR, one entry per CDR3 protein. The table shows some 62,000 distinct CDR3 sequences, with about 11% occurring only once. Material: whole blood, obtained in connection with sensitization to the hapten diphenylcyclopropenone (DPC). These receptors were taken from a woman aged 25 to 45 with alopecia areata. Some clones in this sample may be carry-over from other donors' samples. The CDR3 runs from the conserved cysteine through the conserved F or W. The D gene is left open where the match is weak. The size of a clone is reported for some rows only, either as once, few or many, or as a class for expanded clones.

j_call d_call clone_size v_call cdr3_nt cdr3_aa
TRBJ1-3 . . TRBV29-1 TGCAGCGCCCTGGACAGTAGTGGAAACACCATATATTTT CSALDSSGNTIYF
TRBJ2-2 . . TRBV12-3/TRBV12-4 TGTGCCAGCAGTTTGGGGGGTTCGAACACCGGGGAGCTGTTTTTT CASSLGGSNTGELFF
TRBJ1-1 TRBD1 . TRBV11-3 TGTGCCAGCAGCTTGGACAGGGCCATGAACACTGAAGCTTTCTTT CASSLDRAMNTEAFF
TRBJ2-3 . . TRBV7-7 TGTGCTAGCAGCGTTAGCAGAGCTAGCACAGATACGCAGTATTTT CASSVSRASTDTQYF
TRBJ1-6 . . TRBV6-5 TGTGCCAGCAGACCGCAGGGAAGCTCCTATAATTCACCCCTCCACTTT CASRPQGSSYNSPLHF
TRBJ2-1 . few TRBV20-1 TGCAGTGCTAGAGATTCCCTAGCCCCAAGCTCCTACAATGAGCAGTTCTTC CSARDSLAPSSYNEQFF
TRBJ2-1 . many TRBV5-4 TGTGCCAGCAGCTTTTTGTTGAGGGGCGATGAGCAGTTCTTC CASSFLLRGDEQFF
TRBJ2-1 . few TRBV20-1 TGCAGTGCTAGAGATTGGCAGCAAAGGACCTACAATGAGCAGTTCTTC CSARDWQQRTYNEQFF
TRBJ1-1 . few TRBV28 TGTGCCACCTGGGACACCACTGAAGCTTTCTTT CATWDTTEAFF
TRBJ2-7 . many TRBV28 TGTGCCAGCGCTAGGGGAAGCTCCTACGAGCAGTACTTC CASARGSSYEQYF
TRBJ1-5 . many TRBV21-1 TGTGCCAGCAGCAGCGCCTGCAATCAGCCCCAGCATTTT CASSSACNQPQHF
TRBJ2-5 . few TRBV6-5 TGTGCCAGCAGTTACAGGGGGGTCAAGAATGCCAAGGAGACCCAGTACTTC CASSYRGVKNAKETQYF
TRBJ2-7 TRBD1 . TRBV9 TGTGCCAGCAGCTCCCGGGACAGAGCCTACGAGCAGTACTTC CASSSRDRAYEQYF
TRBJ2-7 TRBD1 few TRBV5-1 TGCGCCAGCAGAGGACCGGGACAGGGAAGGGACGAGCAGTACTTC CASRGPGQGRDEQYF
TRBJ2-1 . many TRBV2 TGTGCCAGCAAGGCAGTTTGGAGCAATGAGCAGTTCTTC CASKAVWSNEQFF
TRBJ1-1 . . TRBV5-6 TGTGCCAGCAGCCTACAGGGTTGGACTGAAGCTTTCTTT CASSLQGWTEAFF
TRBJ2-7 TRBD1 . TRBV6-6 TGTGCCAGCAGTTACCCGCAAACAGGGGGACCCTACGAGCAGTACTTC CASSYPQTGGPYEQYF
TRBJ1-1 TRBD1 . TRBV5-1 TGCGCCAGCAGCTCCACCGGGACAGTGATGAACACTGAAGCTTTCTTT CASSSTGTVMNTEAFF
TRBJ2-7 . . TRBV28 TGTGCCAGCAGTTGGGGGTCCGAAGGCTCCTACGAGCAGTACTTC CASSWGSEGSYEQYF
TRBJ2-7 TRBD1 . TRBV29-1 TGCAGCGTTGGGACAGGAATCTACGAGCAGTACTTC CSVGTGIYEQYF